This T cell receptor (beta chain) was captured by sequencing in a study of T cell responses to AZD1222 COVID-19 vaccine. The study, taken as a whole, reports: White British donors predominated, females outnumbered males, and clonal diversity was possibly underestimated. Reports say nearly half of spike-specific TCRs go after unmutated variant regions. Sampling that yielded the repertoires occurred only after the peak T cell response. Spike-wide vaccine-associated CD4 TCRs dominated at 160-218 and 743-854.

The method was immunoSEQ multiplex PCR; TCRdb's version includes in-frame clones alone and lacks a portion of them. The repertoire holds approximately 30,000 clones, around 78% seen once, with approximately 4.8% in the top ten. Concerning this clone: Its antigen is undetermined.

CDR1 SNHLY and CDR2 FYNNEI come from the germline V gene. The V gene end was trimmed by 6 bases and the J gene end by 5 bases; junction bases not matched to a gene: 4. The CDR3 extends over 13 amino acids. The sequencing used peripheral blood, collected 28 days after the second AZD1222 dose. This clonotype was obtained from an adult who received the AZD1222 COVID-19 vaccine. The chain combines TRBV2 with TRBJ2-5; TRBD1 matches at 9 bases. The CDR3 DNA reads TGTGCCAGCAGGGGACAGGGAGGCGAGACCCAGTACTTC. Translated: CASRGQGGETQYF.